This TCR beta chain derives from a study of cytomegalovirus exposure and HLA in healthy donors (dated by TCRdb to the late 2010s). For context, the study as a whole: In an earlier analysis of some 610 of the donors, 250 to 300 Gb of sequence data and 95 million to 130 million unique TCR beta sequences from some 170 million T cells were reported. An early release that covered 500 to 800 HLA-typed donors contained around 300 gigabases of sequencing data and 65 million to 100 million unique TCR sequences. Of the roughly 400 genotyped donors, 81% were placed in the genetic ancestry cluster associated with self-reported Caucasian donors. The study was designed to test whether signatures of past pathogen exposure could be identified by cataloging public T cell receptors. The study profiled the T cell repertoires of hundreds of subjects by immunosequencing and related them to cytomegalovirus serostatus. Along with the approximately 700-subject first cohort, a separate validation cohort of some 130 different subjects was used. To predict cytomegalovirus infection status, the study combined high-throughput TCR immunosequencing, statistical association of individual TCRs with disease status, and machine learning. A later analysis re-examined previously published TCR beta repertoires from about 670 donors and added high-resolution HLA genotyping to investigate patterns of TCR occurrence. Rather than using new phenotypic data, the later analysis identified candidate immune exposures from TCR beta sequences and from how often those sequences occurred across donors. In an earlier analysis of roughly 600 of the donors, high-throughput TCR beta sequencing was used to judge whether each TCR beta V gene segment behaved as functional or pseudogenic. Donor age, sex, ethnicity and CMV serostatus were compiled together with the repertoire data. A later genetic analysis used genome-wide SNP genotypes for about 65% of the 666 donors, treating that subset as a discovery cohort. All discovery cohort repertoires had been generated on a single sequencing platform. Both class I and class II loci were covered by HLA typing, at four-digit resolution. The number of typed donors differed by locus: roughly 620-630 for A, B, C, DRB1 and DQB1; about 520 for DQA1; approximately 610 for DPA1; and roughly 450 for DPB1. Because of strong linkage in the cohort, roughly five DR-DQ haplotypes were treated as single units for association and clustering. Among 398 genotyped donors of the cohort, an average of approximately 240,000 unique TCR beta nucleotide sequences was sequenced per donor, of which about 20% were non-productive. Paper-wide results and their limitations: Strong co-occurrence of HLA alleles, especially DR and DQ, made assigning TCR associations to individual alleles difficult. According to the authors, the approach could potentially be generalized to other disease states and immunological phenotypes. According to a later analysis, most CMV-associated TCR beta chains appeared to be HLA-restricted, and the HLA associations seemed to be driven largely by CMV exposure. The presence/absence analyses assumed that sequencing depth was roughly uniform across donors, and that assumption may not be true. Because some donors lacked HLA typing at each locus, the association tests relied only on the typed subset. A group of highly shared sequence variants was considered likely to be a technical artifact of the sequencing pipeline. Immune exposure information for the cohort was limited to CMV serostatus. In a later analysis, the rate of TCR association differed among HLA loci, with DRB1 alleles having the most associated TCRs and HLA-C alleles having the fewest. Some IMGT-functional V segments, including TRBV6-2 and TRBV6-3, could not be told apart with the 87-base-pair reads, so those segments were excluded. According to a later analysis, parvovirus B19, influenza, CMV and Epstein-Barr virus appeared linked to several top co-occurrence clusters. A total of fewer than 200 TCR beta chains were listed by the study as associated with cytomegalovirus. In a later analysis, more than 15,000 TCR beta sequences were associated with specific HLA alleles at a false discovery rate of 0.05. Broadly in line with IMGT annotations, most TCR beta V segments showed up in productive rearrangements about 90% or about 30% of the time in an earlier analysis of 450 to 750 of the donors. Most TCR sequences were observed very rarely across donors, whereas some public TCRs were present in many individuals. Correlated functional status among segregating V segments might be attributable to linkage disequilibrium, but an unknown experimental factor could not be ruled out. The classifier was reported to diagnose cytomegalovirus status with high specificity and sensitivity in both the original cohort and the validation cohort. In a later analysis, HLA-associated TCR beta chains showed more clonal expansion and lower generation probabilities than non-associated chains that were equally common. According to a later genetic analysis, donors in an Asian-associated ancestry cluster had fewer N-insertions in productive TCRs than the approximately 710-donor mean. Seventeen rarely observed V segments, including chromosome 9 orphons, were excluded from the earlier analysis of approximately 500 of the donors because counts were too low. In this cohort, only TCR beta chains were sequenced, and detectable features were limited by the absence of alpha or paired-chain data. In vitro tests confirmed that a few of the cytomegalovirus-associated TCR beta chains recognize cytomegalovirus antigens. A further reported finding was that TCR beta sequences accurately predicted the HLA-A and HLA-B alleles for most subjects in the first cohort. An association between a missense DCLRE1C variant and V-gene and J-gene trimming of TCR beta chains was found in a later genetic analysis and replicated in an independent cohort.

On this clone: The target of this receptor is not known. No per-base quality is available; no much larger clone lies one base away.

The cohort was made up of 666 healthy bone marrow donors. Cohort members were all nominally healthy when sampled, although unrecorded immune exposures were likely present. The donor was CMV seropositive and was included in the group of 300 or so seropositive cohort members. A peripheral blood sample was collected from each donor, and TCR beta sequencing was performed on peripheral blood mononuclear cells. The Qiagen DNeasy Blood Extraction Kit was used to extract genomic DNA from the blood cell samples. The V and J ends are trimmed by 3 bases and 0 bases, leaving 7 bases between them. There are 14 amino acids in the CDR3, from cysteine to phenylalanine inclusive. The sequence is cut down to CDR3 DNA, 42 bases in frame from base 1. According to the germline V gene, CDR1 reads SGDLS and CDR2 reads YYNGEE. The library came from the immunoSEQ multiplex PCR assay. A mixture of 60 forward primers for TCR Vbeta segments and 13 reverse primers for TCR Jbeta segments was used in the multiplex PCR. The CDR3 region of rearranged TCR beta genes was amplified from genomic DNA with a multiplex PCR assay. Amplified TCR beta libraries were sequenced as 87-base-pair reads on the Illumina HiSeq System. Concerning the study's data processing: A later analysis tallied approximately 87 million unique TCR beta chains across the 666 repertoires, and around 9.9 million of those chains were shared by two or more donors. A nearest-neighbor algorithm error-corrected the raw reads and collapsed the reads into unique sequences, merging closely related sequences to remove PCR and sequencing errors. To assign V, D and J gene segments, CDR3 sequences were aligned to IMGT reference sequences. For a sequence to be retained, a match of at least six nucleotides was required to both a V gene segment and a J gene segment. Rearrangements were called productive when the CDR3 lacked stop codons and stayed in frame with V and J; all others were non-productive. Following IMGT convention, CDR3 was defined as the stretch from the second conserved V-encoded cysteine up to the conserved J-encoded phenylalanine. The earlier analysis of about 500 of the donors excluded sequences that lacked an unambiguous match to a single V gene segment. An earlier analysis of fewer than 650 of the donors classified V segments as functional when productive rearrangements were above 56.7% and as segregating when the standard deviation between donors was above 5%. A statistical classification framework was developed to diagnose cytomegalovirus status using the catalog of TCR beta chain sequences. In a later analysis, TCR nucleotide sequences were compared against IMGT/GENE-DB human TR gene sequences so that V and J genes could be assigned. In a later analysis, CDR3 sequences and most-parsimonious VDJ recombination scenarios were assigned using the TCRdist pipeline. In a later analysis, each TCR beta chain was defined by its CDR3 amino acid sequence together with its V-gene family, and reads without a unique V-gene family were excluded. In a later analysis, several hundred highly shared, low-generation-probability nucleotide sequences were removed to address suspected cross-contamination and a sequencing artifact. For each public chain, a later analysis derived a clonal expansion index from normalized ranks of inferred template counts within each repertoire. A later analysis computed generation probabilities with a VDJ recombination model fitted to out-of-frame rearrangements, and checked the results against IGoR. Hypergeometric tests were used in a later analysis to score TCR-TCR, TCR-HLA and TCR-CMV co-occurrence, with a repertoire-size bias correction applied to the TCR pairs. False discovery rates were estimated in a later analysis by permuting HLA or CMV assignments 20 times. In a later analysis, co-occurring TCRs were grouped using DBSCAN, with TCRdist sequence similarity added in when clustering inside HLA-allele-positive subsets. Repertoires with fewer than 30,000 or more than 120,000 public chains were left out of co-occurrence clustering, as were about five repertoires with anomalous nucleotide sharing. What TCRdb holds here is the immuneACCESS table cut down to in-frame rearrangements. Part of the clones is not present; checked against another copy, under half of the missing clones reflect an unresolved V gene, and the others are unexplained. The V and J calls and the clone size are those of that table, but D and trimming were determined from the DNA. This sample has some 95,000 clones in its table, and over 65% of those were observed once. The biggest ten clones account for around 15% of the sample.

Sequencing was carried out using PBMCs. The chain uses TRBV9 and TRBJ2-1; there is no confident call for the D gene. The sequence derives from a woman younger than 30 in good health and CMV-seropositive. The nucleotide sequence is TGTGCCAGCAGCGGGGCCAGCTCCTACAATGAGCAGTTCTTC. It encodes CASSGASSYNEQFF.